The 21 T cell receptor beta chains listed next were all sequenced from one sample in a study of CD4 T cells in relation to SARS-CoV-2 and coronaviruses. Before the COVID-19 pandemic, during about 2011-2019, CD4+ T cells were taken from unexposed donors. The cells were cultured for around ten days before CD4+ T cells were isolated. Profiling relied on immunoSEQ multiplex PCR, and the TCRdb table lists in-frame clones only, not all of them. In the table there are under 30,000 clones, around 84% of which are singletons. These receptors have no known antigen. Input material: CD4+ T cells from PBMCs, cultured in vitro. Receptors originate from a human donor in good health.

V is TRBV3-1 (or the pseudogene TRBV3-2) and J is TRBJ1-5, with D possibly matching TRBD1 (5 bases). Germline assignment: CDR1 LGHDT and CDR2 YNNKEL (reference sequence). CDR3 length: 17 residues. Trimming left V 1 base short and J 0 bases short, with 13 bases between. The CDR3 region is CASSQGPGTDSNQPQHF. The CDR3 DNA reads as TGTGCCAGCAGCCAAGGGCCCGGGACCGATAGCAATCAGCCCCAGCATTTT.

This clone was picked up a small number of times. CDR3 nucleotide sequence: TGTGCCTGGGACAAGGGGCTAGCGTCCTACAATGAGCAGTTCTTC. Its protein is CAWDKGLASYNEQFF. The chain links TRBV30 to TRBJ2-1; a weak D match, TRBD2 (6 bases). Trimming removed 5 bases at V and 1 base at J, with 15 bases between. This CDR3 is built from 15 residues. CDR1 is GTSNPN and CDR2 is SVGIG in the germline V gene (reference sequence).

The rearrangement uses TRBV5-1 and TRBJ1-4; D uncertain. The CDR3 loop spans 13 amino acids. The germline CDR1 and CDR2 sequences are SGHRS and YFSETQ. V was shortened by 4 bases and J by 4 bases, with 8 bases between the two germline ends. This CDR3 is CASSLDLNEKLFF. DNA of the CDR3: TGCGCCAGCAGCCTGGACCTTAATGAAAAACTGTTTTTT.

The chain has TRBV29-1 and TRBJ2-3; 10 bases match TRBD2. CDR3 length equals 15 residues. CDR1 SQVTM and CDR2 ANQGSEA come from the germline V gene. Trimming took 3 bases from V and 2 from J; bases not matched to a gene: 5. The CDR3 bases are TGCAGCGTTGATGCTAGCGGGGGTTTCACAGATACGCAGTATTTT. Translation gives CSVDASGGFTDTQYF.

The CDR3 DNA is TGTGCCATCAGCCGGGGGGGCGGCTATATAGATTTTTACTCTGGAAACACCATATATTTT. Translated: CAISRGGGYIDFYSGNTIYF. This chain connects TRBV10-3 to TRBJ1-3; D perhaps matches TRBD1 (6 bases). The CDR3 is made up of 20 amino acids. V dropped 6 bases and J dropped 0 bases, with 27 bases sitting between them. Germline loops: CDR1 ENHRY, CDR2 SYGVKD.

This clone showed up just once. The chain links TRBV7-2 to TRBJ2-3; D perhaps matches TRBD2 (6 bases). Germline V gene data show CDR1 as SGHTA and CDR2 as FQGNSA. V was clipped by 1 base and J by 6 bases, with 14 bases between them. The CDR3 has 15 amino acids. CDR3 amino acids: CASSLGRRDPDTQYF. The CDR3 DNA follows: TGTGCCAGCAGCTTAGGCCGGCGGGATCCGGATACGCAGTATTTT.

The V and J genes are TRBV6-5 and TRBJ1-1, with D unresolved. Germline-derived CDR1 and CDR2 are MNHEY and SVGAGI. The V end was cut by 8 bases, the J end by 6 bases, with 10 bases between. The CDR3 spans 11 residues. The CDR3 reads CASSRMSEAFF. CDR3 DNA sequence: TGTGCCAGCTCCCGAATGTCTGAAGCTTTCTTT.

This clone was detected once. This chain uses TRBV19 with TRBJ2-1; a possible D gene is TRBD1 (6 bases). V was pared by 3 bases and J by 8 bases, with 11 bases between. Germline CDR1 reads LNHDA; CDR2 reads SQIVND (reference sequence). The CDR3 length is 13 residues. CDR3 region: CASSMDRVDEQFF. CDR3 coding DNA: TGTGCCAGTAGTATGGACAGAGTGGATGAGCAGTTCTTC. Combining the CDR3 with reference TRBV19 and TRBJ2-1 gives the whole variable domain DGGITQSPKYLFRKEGQNVTLSCEQNLNHDAMYWYRQDPGQGLRLIYYSQIVNDFQKGDIAEGYSVSREKKESFPLTVTSAQKNPTAFYLCASSMDRVDEQFFGPGTRLTVL.

This chain connects TRBV11-1 to TRBJ2-4, with D possibly being TRBD1 or TRBD2 (5 bases each). Trimming took 1 base from V and 2 from J, leaving 9 bases between them. Germline CDR1 SGHAT, CDR2 FQDESV (reference sequence). The CDR3 has 15 amino acids. The CDR3 coding sequence is TGTGCCAGCAGCTTAGGGGACCATACCAAAAACATTCAGTACTTC. The encoded protein is CASSLGDHTKNIQYF.

The V and J genes are TRBV9 and TRBJ2-1; 8 bases match TRBD2. The CDR3 spans 14 residues. Unmatched junction bases numbered 7, after V lost 0 bases and J lost 11 bases. Germline lookup yields CDR1 SGDLS and CDR2 YYNGEE. The CDR3 spells CASSVEVGRAKQFF. The CDR3 nucleotides read TGTGCCAGCAGCGTAGAGGTCGGGAGGGCTAAGCAGTTCTTC.

The CDR3, as DNA: TGTGCCAGCAGTTTCGGGATATCTGGAAACACCATATATTTT. Its protein product is CASSFGISGNTIYF. This chain connects TRBV6-2 or TRBV6-3 to TRBJ1-3; D is undetermined. CDR1 is MNHEY and CDR2 is SVGEGT in the germline V gene. V lost 4 bases and J lost 1, with 8 bases in between. This CDR3 has 14 residues.

This chain joins TRBV6-5 and TRBJ1-3; 7 nucleotides align to TRBD1. J was trimmed by 3 bases and V by 6 bases; bases with no gene match: 8. In germline, CDR1 is MNHEY, CDR2 SVGAGI. The CDR3 totals 15 residues. CDR3 sequence (DNA): TGTGCCAGCAGCTTGGACAGGTTCGATGGAAACACCATATATTTT. Translation gives CASSLDRFDGNTIYF.

The rearrangement links TRBV30 to TRBJ2-1; 7 bases map to TRBD1. This CDR3 is 12 amino acids long. Germline V gene lookup returns CDR1 GTSNPN and CDR2 SVGIG (reference sequence). V shed 8 bases, J shed 4 bases, and the junction held 5 bases outside the gene matches. Here the CDR3 reads CAGETGYNEQFF. CDR3 coding DNA: TGTGCCGGGGAGACAGGGTACAATGAGCAGTTCTTC.

This clone was counted once. This chain joins TRBV7-2 and TRBJ2-2, with 8 bases identical to TRBD2. V lost 5 bases to trimming and J lost 4 bases; unmatched junction nucleotides: 12. The CDR3 has 17 amino acids. In germline, CDR1 is SGHTA, CDR2 FQGNSA. CDR3 sequence reads: CASSGGGLAFRTGELFF. The CDR3, as DNA: TGTGCCAGCAGCGGGGGCGGACTAGCCTTCCGCACCGGGGAGCTGTTTTTT.

The chain uses TRBV2 and TRBJ1-1, with a weak D call TRBD1 (6 bases). CDR1 and CDR2 (germline): SNHLY, FYNNEI. The CDR3 covers 14 residues. The V gene lost 5 bases and the J gene lost 1 base, with 11 bases spanning the gap. The CDR3 spells CASSIEQGNTEAFF. The DNA for the CDR3 is TGTGCCAGCAGTATAGAACAGGGGAACACTGAAGCTTTCTTT.

This clone showed up just a few times. This chain joins TRBV10-1 and TRBJ2-7; the match to TRBD2 covers 14 bases. The CDR3 extends over 17 amino acids. The V and J ends lost 4 bases and 5 bases, in that order; junction bases with no gene match: 10. Germline V CDR1 and CDR2: WNHNN, SYGVQD (reference sequence). The CDR3 loop is CASSGTSGGPYSDEQYF. Written as DNA, the CDR3 is TGCGCCAGCAGTGGGACTAGCGGGGGGCCCTACTCTGACGAGCAGTACTTC.

The J gene is TRBJ1-5, the V gene TRBV6-2 or TRBV6-3, with D unresolved. From germline, CDR1 is MNHEY and CDR2 SVGEGT. V was pared by 5 bases and J by 3 bases, with 11 bases between. This CDR3 has 14 residues. This chain's CDR3 is CASSDTLYNQPQHF. CDR3 coding DNA: TGTGCCAGCAGTGATACATTGTACAATCAGCCCCAGCATTTT.

This clone was detected only a few times. V and J are TRBV6-4 and TRBJ2-3; 7 positions agree with TRBD2. Trimming cost V 7 bases and J 0 bases; bases outside gene matches: 10. Per germline, CDR1 MRHNA and CDR2 SNTAGT. The CDR3 loop spans 16 amino acids. The CDR3 bases are TGTGCCAGCACCCGCGGGGAGCGGGATAGCACAGATACGCAGTATTTT. Encoded protein: CASTRGERDSTDTQYF.

The chain joins TRBV19 to TRBJ2-7, with a tentative D call TRBD2 (5 bases). The CDR3 totals 12 residues. V gave up 1 base and J gave up 7 bases, with 8 bases separating them. Germline assignment: CDR1 LNHDA and CDR2 SQIVND (reference sequence). CDR3 bases: TGTGCCAGTAGTATAGGAACGGGGGAGCAGTACTTC. Its translation: CASSIGTGEQYF.

This clone was seen only once. This sequence joins TRBV2 and TRBJ2-3, with D unclear. V was pared by 7 bases and J by 2 bases, with 16 bases between. The CDR3 extends over 15 amino acids. In germline, CDR1 is SNHLY, CDR2 FYNNEI. The CDR3 bases are TGTGCCAGCAAGGCGTCCGGGCAAAACACAGATACGCAGTATTTT. It codes for CASKASGQNTDTQYF.

The genes are TRBV12-3 or TRBV12-4 and TRBJ1-2; no clear D. The V and J ends lost 4 bases and 8 bases respectively, with 11 bases between them. The CDR3 has 12 residues. CDR3 DNA sequence: TGTGCCAGCAGTTCTGGGATCTGGGGCTACACCTTC. Translated: CASSSGIWGYTF.